This T cell receptor (beta chain) was recorded in a study of T cell clonotyping in hematopoietic cell transplantation. Sequenced by immunoSEQ multiplex PCR; TCRdb stores in-frame clones only, minus some. The sample yields about 21,000 clones, roughly 88% seen once. As for time point: recipient sample about 28 days before transplant, after cytoreduction. CDR1 and CDR2 from the germline V gene are MNHEY and SVGAGI. This CDR3 contains 16 residues. The V gene lost 0 bases and the J gene lost 0 bases, with 12 bases spanning the gap. This clonotype was sampled from a man between 18 and 35 years old with biphenotypic leukemia. Some clones in this sample may be carry-over from other donors' samples. The V and J genes are TRBV6-5 and TRBJ2-7, with D possibly TRBD2 on 5 matching bases. The input for sequencing was peripheral blood mononuclear cells, taken before stem cell transplant. CDR3 coding DNA: TGTGCCAGCAGTTACTCAGGTCTGGGGAGCTCCTACGAGCAGTACTTC. Translation gives CASSYSGLGSSYEQYF.